Following are 18 T cell receptor beta chains from one sample sequenced in a study of OX40 agonist ivuxolimab in advanced cancers. The repertoire was sequenced with immunoSEQ multiplex PCR; TCRdb's copy has only in-frame clones and lacks some. The table lists approximately 26,000 clones, roughly 88% of them singletons, with approximately 49% in the top ten. The starting material was CD4+ or CD8+ T cells sorted from blood, obtained in a trial of the OX40 agonist ivuxolimab. The receptors derive from an adult with an advanced solid tumor such as melanoma, head and neck, liver or kidney cancer.

This sequence joins TRBV6-5 and TRBJ2-5; 10 positions match TRBD2. TRBJ2-7 matches the DNA end more closely, so the J call is doubtful. From germline, CDR1 is MNHEY and CDR2 SVGAGI. This CDR3 is built from 16 residues. In nucleotides, the CDR3 is TGTGCCAGCAGTTACTCCCGGACTAGCGGAACCTACGAGCAGTACTTC. Its translation: CASSYSRTSGTYEQYF.

The V call is TRBV5-1, the J call TRBJ1-1, with D perhaps matching TRBD1 (6 bases). Between the trimmed V and J ends, which lost 4 bases and 12 bases, there was a span of 22 bases. The CDR3 is 14 amino acids. Germline values: CDR1 SGHRS, CDR2 YFSETQ. The CDR3 is CASSPEGGVTESFF. The CDR3 DNA reads as TGCGCCAGCAGCCCCGAGGGGGGGGTGACGGAATCTTTCTTT.

The count of this clone is one. This chain uses TRBV29-1 with TRBJ2-2; D possibly corresponds to TRBD2 (6 bases). This CDR3 has 14 amino acids. Germline V lookup: CDR1 SQVTM, CDR2 ANQGSEA. V gave up 7 bases and J gave up 1 base, with 13 bases separating them. The CDR3 sequence is CSAVADMNTGELFF. CDR3 bases: TGCAGCGCGGTAGCGGATATGAACACCGGGGAGCTGTTTTTT.

V usage is TRBV5-8 and J usage is TRBJ2-1; 13 nucleotides align to TRBD2. After removal of 3 bases from V and 8 bases from J, the junction contained 11 bases not matched to a gene. There are 17 residues in the CDR3. CDR1 is SGHTS and CDR2 is YDEGEE in the germline V gene. The DNA of the CDR3 is TGTGCCAGCAGCTCAATGAGGACTAGCGGGGGACAATATGAGCAGTTCTTC. Its protein is CASSSMRTSGGQYEQFF.

The CDR3 reads CASSYPRDRDNEQFF. The CDR3 bases are TGTGCCAGCAGTTACCCCCGGGACAGGGACAATGAGCAGTTCTTC. This chain connects TRBV6-6 to TRBJ2-1; 9 positions agree with TRBD1. Germline CDR1 reads MNHNY; CDR2 reads SVGAGI (reference sequence). The CDR3 is 15 amino acids. V gave up 2 bases and J gave up 5 bases; unmatched junction bases: 4.

This chain joins TRBV6-5 and TRBJ2-7, with TRBD1 matching 10 bases. The CDR3 has 15 amino acids. The junction had 9 bases not matched to a gene; V was cut back by 8 bases and J by 2 bases. Germline V gene sequence: CDR1 MNHEY, CDR2 SVGAGI. In DNA form, the CDR3 reads TGTGCCAGCTCCGATCGGGACAGGGGAGCCTACGAGCAGTACTTC. Encoded protein: CASSDRDRGAYEQYF.

CDR3 nucleotides: TGTGCCAGCAGTTTCTTGAGAGACACCGGGGAGCTGTTTTTT. Amino acids: CASSFLRDTGELFF. This sequence joins TRBV9 and TRBJ2-2; D is unclear. The CDR3 contains 14 residues. The germline V gene encodes CDR1 SGDLS and CDR2 YYNGEE. Deletions cut 5 bases from V and 3 bases from J, with 11 bases between. Combining the CDR3 with reference TRBV9 and TRBJ2-2 gives the whole variable domain DSGVTQTPKHLITATGQRVTLRCSPRSGDLSVYWYQQSLDQGLQFLIQYYNGEERAKGNILERFSAQQFPDLHSELNLSSLELGDSALYFCASSFLRDTGELFFGEGSRLTVL.

The chain uses TRBV6-1 and TRBJ2-1; tentatively, D is TRBD1 or TRBD2 (6 bases each). Trimming took 2 bases from V and 9 from J, leaving 17 bases between them. Germline CDR1 is MNHNS and CDR2 is SASEGT. CDR3 length: 15 residues. The CDR3 loop reads CASSERVRGDSEQFF. CDR3 DNA sequence: TGTGCCAGCAGTGAAAGGGTAAGGGGGGATAGTGAGCAGTTCTTC.

The rearrangement links TRBV4-2 to TRBJ2-3; possible D gene TRBD2, 8 bases. This CDR3 has 15 residues. Germline V CDR1 and CDR2: LGHNA, YNFKEQ. V was pared by 1 base and J by 7 bases, with 15 bases between. CDR3 nucleotides: TGTGCCAGCAGCCAAGCGGGAGGGGGCGGTAATACGCAGTATTTT. Residues: CASSQAGGGGNTQYF.

The J gene is TRBJ2-5, the V gene TRBV5-1; 9 nucleotides align to TRBD2. The CDR3 has 15 residues. Germline-derived CDR1 and CDR2 are SGHRS and YFSETQ. J gave up 4 bases and V 5 bases, and 9 bases lay outside the gene matches. CDR3 in amino acids: CASSASGGGAETQYF. In nucleotides, the CDR3 is TGCGCCAGCAGTGCCTCGGGCGGGGGGGCAGAGACCCAGTACTTC. Full variable domain (outside the CDR3, taken from reference TRBV5-1 and TRBJ2-5): KAGVTQTPRYLIKTRGQQVTLSCSPISGHRSVSWYQQTPGQGLQFLFEYFSETQRNKGNFPGRFSGRQFSNSRSEMNVSTLELGDSALYLCASSASGGGAETQYFGPGTRLLVL.

CDR3 amino acids: CASTLVRDSPLHF. CDR3 bases: TGTGCCAGCACTCTGGTTCGGGATTCACCCCTCCACTTT. The chain combines TRBV2 with TRBJ1-6, with no clear D. Germline-derived CDR1 and CDR2 are SNHLY and FYNNEI. The CDR3 contains 13 residues. V was cut by 7 bases and J by 8 bases, with 12 bases left in between. Combining the CDR3 with reference TRBV2 and TRBJ1-6 gives the whole variable domain EPEVTQTPSHQVTQMGQEVILRCVPISNHLYFYWYRQILGQKVEFLVSFYNNEISEKSEIFDDQFSVERPDGSNFTLKIRSTKLEDSAMYFCASTLVRDSPLHFGNGTRLTVT.

This clone was seen only once. J is TRBJ1-1 and V is TRBV13, with TRBD1 matching 8 bases. CDR1 is PRHDT and CDR2 is FYEKMQ in the germline V gene (reference sequence). This CDR3 is 12 amino acids long. The junction had 9 bases not matched to a gene; V was cut back by 6 bases and J by 12 bases. CDR3 coding DNA: TGTGCCAGCAGGCGGACAGGGCGGTCGACTTTCTTT. Protein: CASRRTGRSTFF.

This clone was found once. The chain links TRBV5-4 to TRBJ2-3; TRBD2 might be the D (6 bases). V was clipped by 3 bases and J by 0 bases, with 17 bases between them. CDR1 is SGHNT and CDR2 is YYREEE in the germline V gene (reference sequence). The CDR3 covers 17 residues. CDR3 in amino acids: CASSSRLAGISTDTQYF. The CDR3 region has the DNA TGTGCCAGCAGCTCAAGGCTCGCGGGGATTAGCACAGATACGCAGTATTTT.

This sequence joins TRBV7-2 and TRBJ2-1; 7 nucleotides match TRBD1. The CDR3 is 15 amino acids. V trimming: 6 bases; J trimming: 8 bases; junction bases outside the gene matches: 13. Germline CDR1 is SGHTA and CDR2 is FQGNSA. CDR3 in amino acids: CASRYGTAFRDEQFF. As DNA, the CDR3 is TGTGCCAGCAGATACGGGACAGCTTTTCGCGATGAGCAGTTCTTC.

The CDR3 spells CASSLVGGEGTNTEAFF. The CDR3 DNA reads TGTGCCAGCAGCTTAGTCGGTGGGGAGGGTACGAACACTGAAGCTTTCTTT. The gene calls are TRBV11-2 and TRBJ1-1, with D uncertain. Deletions cut 1 base from V and 1 base from J, with 16 bases between. The CDR3 totals 17 residues. CDR1 is SGHAT and CDR2 is FQNNGV in the germline V gene. Full variable domain (missing parts from reference TRBV11-2 and TRBJ1-1): EAGVAQSPRYKIIEKRQSVAFWCNPISGHATLYWYQQILGQGPKLLIQFQNNGVVDDSQLPKDRFSAERLKGVDSTLKIQPAKLEDSAVYLCASSLVGGEGTNTEAFFGQGTRLTVV.

The chain links TRBV2 to TRBJ2-7; TRBD2 aligns across 8 bases. V lost 9 bases, J lost 4 bases, and 14 bases stayed unmatched. This CDR3 is built from 15 residues. Germline V lookup: CDR1 SNHLY, CDR2 FYNNEI. CDR3 sequence: CASHGDSGTQYEQYF. The CDR3, as DNA: TGTGCCAGTCACGGGGATAGCGGGACCCAATACGAGCAGTACTTC.

The chain couples TRBV23-1 to TRBJ1-2; maybe TRBD1 (6 bases). TRBV23-1 is classed as an ORF, of uncertain function. The V end lost 6 bases, the J end lost 4 bases, and 15 bases lay between the germline ends. The CDR3 is 14 amino acids. The CDR3 region has the DNA TGCGCCAGCAGCTTCCAGGGGCTACTCTATGGCTACACCTTC. This encodes CASSFQGLLYGYTF.

The chain is built from TRBV5-6 and TRBJ1-1; D not certain. Germline-derived CDR1 and CDR2 are SGHDT and YYEEEE. There are 14 residues in the CDR3. V was pared by 1 base and J by 3 bases, with 10 bases between. The CDR3 DNA is TGTGCCAGCAGCTTGAGGAGGTGGTACACTGAAGCTTTCTTT. Protein sequence: CASSLRRWYTEAFF.